This T cell receptor beta chain was observed in a study of immune characterization of retroperitoneal liposarcoma. TCRdb reprocessed the PCR reads with MiXCR, giving one entry per CDR3 protein. The sample records 10,000 to 13,000 distinct CDR3 sequences, 27% being singletons. This clonotype ranks as medium-sized (0.01 to 0.1%). The CDR3 has 20 amino acids. V dropped 2 bases and J dropped 0; count of bases not matched to a gene: 9. Germline CDR1 MNHEY, CDR2 SVGAGI. This rearrangement joins TRBV6-5 to TRBJ2-1, with 14 bases identical to TRBD2. This clonotype was sampled from a male donor with retroperitoneal liposarcoma. Input material: tumor tissue. The CDR3 DNA sequence: TGTGCCAGCAGTTACACACCGGGACTAGCGGGGGAGAGCTCCTACAATGAGCAGTTCTTC. It specifies CASSYTPGLAGESSYNEQFF.